This note documents a single TCR beta chain sequence. The V gene lost 3 bases and the J gene lost 7 bases, with 9 bases spanning the gap. The length of the CDR3 is 12 residues. From germline, CDR1 is SEHNR and CDR2 FQNEAQ (reference sequence). In the authors' methods: How many nucleated cells were present was estimated from reference gene primer amplification. This table comes from immunoSEQ multiplex PCR, and its TCRdb copy is limited to in-frame clones, with some not included. The D gene and trimming were derived from the DNA, and the V and J assignments and clone size from that table. The repertoire consists of 150,000 to 180,000 clones, with roughly nine tenths occurring once and the leading ten covering less than 0.6%. This sample was taken from a study of blood T cell repertoires in COVID-19.

V is TRBV7-9 and J is TRBJ1-2, with D hard to call. The source is a man aged 45 to 65 with acute or convalescent COVID-19. Sequenced sample: peripheral blood. The CDR3 region is CASSFGLPGYTF. DNA of the CDR3: TGTGCCAGCAGCTTTGGCCTCCCTGGCTACACCTTC.